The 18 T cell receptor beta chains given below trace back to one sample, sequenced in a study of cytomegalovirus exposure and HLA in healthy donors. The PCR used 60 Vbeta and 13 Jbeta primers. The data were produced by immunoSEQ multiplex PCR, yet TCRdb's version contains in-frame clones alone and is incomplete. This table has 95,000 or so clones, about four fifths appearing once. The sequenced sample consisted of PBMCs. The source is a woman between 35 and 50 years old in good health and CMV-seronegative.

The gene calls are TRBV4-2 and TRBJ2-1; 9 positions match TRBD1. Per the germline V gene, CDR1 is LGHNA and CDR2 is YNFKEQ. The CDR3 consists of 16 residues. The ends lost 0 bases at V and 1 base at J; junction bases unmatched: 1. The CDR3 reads CASSQEGTGSYNEQFF. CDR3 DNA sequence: TGTGCCAGCAGCCAAGAAGGGACAGGGTCCTACAATGAGCAGTTCTTC.

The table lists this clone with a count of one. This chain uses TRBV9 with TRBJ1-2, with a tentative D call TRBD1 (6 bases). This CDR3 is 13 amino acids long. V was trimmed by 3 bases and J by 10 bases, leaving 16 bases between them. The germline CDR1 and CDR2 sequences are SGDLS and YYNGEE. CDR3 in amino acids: CASSAPLSGDYTF. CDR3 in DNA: TGTGCCAGCAGCGCACCCCTTTCAGGGGACTACACCTTC.

DNA for the CDR3: TGTGCCAGCAGCGGTTTGGACAGGGAGAATCAGCCCCAGCATTTT. It yields the protein CASSGLDRENQPQHF. The rearrangement links TRBV5-8 to TRBJ1-5; TRBD1 matches 8 bases. Per the germline V gene, CDR1 is SGHTS and CDR2 is YDEGEE. The CDR3 loop spans 15 amino acids. V was clipped by 4 bases and J by 4 bases; unmatched bases: 7.

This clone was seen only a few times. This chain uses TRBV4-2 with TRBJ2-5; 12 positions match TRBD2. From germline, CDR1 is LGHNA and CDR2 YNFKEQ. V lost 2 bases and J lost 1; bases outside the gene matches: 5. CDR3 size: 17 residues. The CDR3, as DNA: TGTGCCAGCAGCCAACCGGCTAGCGGGGGGGCCCAAGAGACCCAGTACTTC. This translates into CASSQPASGGAQETQYF.

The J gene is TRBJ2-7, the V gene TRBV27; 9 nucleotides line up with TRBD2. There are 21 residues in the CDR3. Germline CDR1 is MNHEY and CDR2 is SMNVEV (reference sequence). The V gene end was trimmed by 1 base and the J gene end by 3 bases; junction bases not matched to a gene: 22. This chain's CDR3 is CASSLLASGVGPQKMRYEQYF. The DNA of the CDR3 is TGTGCCAGCAGTTTATTGGCTAGCGGGGTGGGTCCTCAAAAAATGCGCTACGAGCAGTACTTC.

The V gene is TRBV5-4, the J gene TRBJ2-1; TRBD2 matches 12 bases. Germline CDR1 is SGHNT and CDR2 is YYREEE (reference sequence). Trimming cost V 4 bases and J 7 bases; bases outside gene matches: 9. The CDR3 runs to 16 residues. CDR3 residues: CASSLRTSGDSNEQFF. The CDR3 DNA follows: TGTGCCAGCAGCCTCCGGACTAGCGGGGACAGTAATGAGCAGTTCTTC.

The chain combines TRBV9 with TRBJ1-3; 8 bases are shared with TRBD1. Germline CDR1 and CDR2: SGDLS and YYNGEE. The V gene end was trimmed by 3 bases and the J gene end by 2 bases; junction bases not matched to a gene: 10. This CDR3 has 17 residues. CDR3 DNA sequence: TGTGCCAGCAGCGCGACAGGGGCTTTAACAGCTGGAAACACCATATATTTT. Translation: CASSATGALTAGNTIYF.

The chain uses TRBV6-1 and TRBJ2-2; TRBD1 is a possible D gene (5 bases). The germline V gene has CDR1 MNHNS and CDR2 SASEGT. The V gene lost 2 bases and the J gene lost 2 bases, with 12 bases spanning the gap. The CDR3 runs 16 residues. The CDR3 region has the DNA TGTGCCAGCAGTGAACGTCAGGGCAGAAACACCGGGGAGCTGTTTTTT. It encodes CASSERQGRNTGELFF.

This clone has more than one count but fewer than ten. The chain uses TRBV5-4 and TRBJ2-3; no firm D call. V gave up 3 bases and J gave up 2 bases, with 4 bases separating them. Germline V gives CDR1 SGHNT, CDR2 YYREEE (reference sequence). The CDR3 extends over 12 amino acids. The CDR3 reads CASSSNTDTQYF. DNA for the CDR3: TGTGCCAGCAGCTCAAACACAGATACGCAGTATTTT.

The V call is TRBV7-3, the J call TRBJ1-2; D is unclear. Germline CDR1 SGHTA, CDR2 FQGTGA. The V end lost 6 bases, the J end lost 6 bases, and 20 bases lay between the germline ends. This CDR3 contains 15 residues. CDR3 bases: TGTGCCAGCAGTTTAGGAAGTGGAGAGTCTGATGGCTACACCTTC. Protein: CASSLGSGESDGYTF.

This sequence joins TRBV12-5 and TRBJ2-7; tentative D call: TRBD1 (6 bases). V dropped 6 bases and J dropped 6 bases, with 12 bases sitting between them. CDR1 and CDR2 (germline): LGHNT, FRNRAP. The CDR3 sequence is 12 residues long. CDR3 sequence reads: CASGPTGFEQYF. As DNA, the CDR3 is TGTGCTAGTGGCCCTACAGGGTTCGAGCAGTACTTC.

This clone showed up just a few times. In DNA, the CDR3 is TGTGCCCAGCAGGGACAGGGGGCGGGTGAGCAGTACTTC. Translated, it gives CAQQGQGAGEQYF. The chain links TRBV2 to TRBJ2-7; 12 nucleotides align to TRBD1. V shed 11 bases, J shed 7 bases, and the junction held 9 bases outside the gene matches. There are 13 residues in the CDR3. The germline V gene has CDR1 SNHLY and CDR2 FYNNEI.

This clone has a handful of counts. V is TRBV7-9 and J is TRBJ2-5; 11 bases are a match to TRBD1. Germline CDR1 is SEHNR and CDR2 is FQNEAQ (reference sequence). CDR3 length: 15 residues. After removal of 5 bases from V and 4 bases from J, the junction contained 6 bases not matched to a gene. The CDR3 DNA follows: TGTGCCAGCAGCCCGGGACAGGGGGTCGGAGAGACCCAGTACTTC. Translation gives CASSPGQGVGETQYF.

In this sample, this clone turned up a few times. The DNA of the CDR3 is TGTGCCAGCAGCATTCCGGGACTCTCGTCGCCCCTCCACTTT. It yields the protein CASSIPGLSSPLHF. The chain carries TRBV7-9 and TRBJ1-6, with a tentative D call TRBD1 (5 bases). Germline V lookup: CDR1 SEHNR, CDR2 FQNEAQ (reference sequence). Deletions cut 5 bases from V and 13 bases from J, with 18 bases between. The CDR3 extends over 14 amino acids.

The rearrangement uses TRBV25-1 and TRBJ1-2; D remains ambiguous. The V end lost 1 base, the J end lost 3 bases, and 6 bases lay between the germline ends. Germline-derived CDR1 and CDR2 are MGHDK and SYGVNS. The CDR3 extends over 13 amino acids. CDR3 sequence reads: CASSEFPDYGYTF. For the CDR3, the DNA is TGTGCCAGCAGTGAATTCCCGGACTATGGCTACACCTTC.

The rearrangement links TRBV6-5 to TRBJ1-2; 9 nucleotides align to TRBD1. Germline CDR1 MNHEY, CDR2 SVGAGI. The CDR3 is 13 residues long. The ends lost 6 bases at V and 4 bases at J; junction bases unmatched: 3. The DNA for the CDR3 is TGTGCCAGCAGGGAGACAGGGGGCTATGGCTACACCTTC. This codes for CASRETGGYGYTF.

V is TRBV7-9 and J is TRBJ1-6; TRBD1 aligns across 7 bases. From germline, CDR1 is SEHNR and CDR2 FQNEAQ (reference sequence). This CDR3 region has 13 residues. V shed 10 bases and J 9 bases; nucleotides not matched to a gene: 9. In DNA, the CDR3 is TGTGCCAAAAGAGGACAGGAGACTTCACCCCTCCACTTT. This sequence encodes CAKRGQETSPLHF.

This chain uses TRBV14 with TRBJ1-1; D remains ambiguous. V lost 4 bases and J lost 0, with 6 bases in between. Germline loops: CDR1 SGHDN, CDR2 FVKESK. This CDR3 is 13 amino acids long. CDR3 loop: CASSPRMNTEAFF. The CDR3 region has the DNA TGTGCCAGCAGCCCGCGGATGAACACTGAAGCTTTCTTT.